This TCR beta chain was documented in a study of human T cells and chemical hapten exposure. Study-level points and caveats: There were significantly more large CDR3 similarity clusters among expanded TCRs than among controls.

Time point reported: pre-sensitization, week 0. The treatment was: therapeutic diphenylcyclopropenone sensitization with weekly scalp DPC. Individual cDNA molecules in this library carried unique molecular identifiers. Per the authors' pipeline: TCRs per sample had a median of approximately 96,000 and ranged from roughly 20,000 to 690,600. Via MiXCR, TCRdb re-called the RACE reads, giving one row per CDR3 protein. These V and J calls are TCRdb output, not the study's own analysis. This table has about 51,000 distinct CDR3 sequences, about 9% appearing once. This clonotype was found many times. What it binds is unknown. The CDR3 length is 17 residues. The V gene end was trimmed by 5 bases and the J gene end by 8 bases; junction bases not matched to a gene: 20.

The V and J genes are TRBV12-3 or TRBV12-4 and TRBJ1-2; 7 nucleotides align to TRBD1. The input for sequencing was whole blood, taken in connection with sensitization to the hapten diphenylcyclopropenone (DPC). This clonotype was obtained from a woman in her 40s with alopecia areata. Some clones in this sample may be carry-over from other donors' samples. CDR3 region: CASSPSFIRQGEKGYTF. The DNA for the CDR3 is TGTGCCAGCAGTCCATCCTTTATACGACAGGGCGAAAAAGGCTACACCTTC.